This T cell receptor (beta chain) was captured in a study of blood T cell repertoires in COVID-19. The overall study: PBMCs, B-cell-depleted T cells, or T cells were the source of the cDNA or gDNA that made up the material.

Participants were aged about 18 to 100 years from 20 to 30 US areas. V was trimmed by 0 bases and J by 5 bases, leaving 17 bases between them. The CDR3 contains 16 residues. CDR1 is LNHNV and CDR2 is YYDKDF in the germline V gene (reference sequence). This clone was seen a single time. As originally analysed: Estimation of nucleated cell counts was performed using reference gene primer amplification. Using immunoSEQ multiplex PCR, the repertoire was profiled, and TCRdb retains in-frame clones only, with some absent. The D gene and trimming were derived from the DNA, and the V and J assignments and clone size from that table. The table shows under 150,000 clones, with around four fifths occurring only once.

This sequence joins TRBV15 and TRBJ2-7; possibly TRBD2 for D (7 bases). Input material: PBMCs or T cells enriched from blood (not recorded which). The sequence was collected from a woman between 40 and 50 years old who had recovered from COVID-19. The CDR3 spells CATSRDLGTGRDEQYF. The CDR3 DNA reads TGTGCCACCAGCAGAGATCTTGGAACAGGGAGGGACGAGCAGTACTTC.